This T cell receptor beta chain was sequenced for a study of blood T cells in healthy people across ages. Notes on the study in general: The fall in TCR beta diversity per million T cells was roughly linear with age. Naive T cell percentage by flow cytometry tracked strongly with beta diversity.

On this clonotype itself: The antigen is undetermined.

Primers used in a second PCR of about 7 to 11 cycles were a sample-barcoded 5' primer and a J-beta primer mix. MiXCR, run by TCRdb on the 5' RACE reads, gives a single entry per CDR3 protein. The sample shows around 1,800,000 distinct CDR3 sequences, 30% to 40% of them seen only once. CDR1 is SGDLS and CDR2 is YYNGEE in the germline V gene. The CDR3 consists of 14 residues. V shed 5 bases and J 1 base; nucleotides not matched to a gene: 5. The chain has TRBV9 and TRBJ2-5; 7 bases are shared with TRBD1. Sequences were obtained from blood. The source of this sequence is a human donor in good health. DNA for the CDR3: TGTGCCAGCAGTTCTGAGGGGGCCCAAGAGACCCAGTACTTC. Its protein product is CASSSEGAQETQYF.